A selection of T cell receptor beta chains follows, all from one sample in a study of CD8+ T cells in alopecia areata. Measured with immunoSEQ multiplex PCR; TCRdb has only the in-frame clones, and not every one. The table lists 95,000 to 150,000 clones, around 56% of them singletons. The sample was CD4+ T cells sorted from blood, taken at week 4, from a patient treated with tofacitinib. These receptor sequences come from a human donor with alopecia areata. Each CDR3 is given with its conserved first and last residue. D genes are given only for firm matches. Expanded clones are given a class, and other clones once, few, many or no size at all.

abundance,j_gene,len,v_gene,d_gene,CDR3aa,CDR3nt
once,TRBJ2-5,15,TRBV6-5,TRBD2,CASSYRREPQETQYF,TGTGCCAGCAGTTATCGGCGGGAGCCCCAAGAGACCCAGTACTTC
.,TRBJ2-7,15,TRBV30,.,CAWMEQQGPTYEQYF,TGTGCCTGGATGGAACAACAGGGACCAACCTACGAGCAGTACTTC
.,TRBJ1-1,13,TRBV29-1,TRBD1,CSVGQGRLREAFF,TGCAGCGTCGGACAGGGGAGGCTCAGAGAAGCTTTCTTT
.,TRBJ2-7,14,TRBV25-1,TRBD1,CASSEDRGIYEQYF,TGTGCCAGCAGTGAAGACAGGGGAATCTACGAGCAGTACTTC
.,TRBJ1-1,14,TRBV6-5,TRBD1,CASSYTDRDTEAFF,TGTGCCAGCAGTTACACGGACAGGGACACTGAAGCTTTCTTT
few,TRBJ2-1,17,TRBV27,TRBD2,CASSQTSRHSSYNEQFF,TGTGCCAGCAGTCAGACTAGCCGCCATAGCTCCTACAATGAGCAGTTCTTC
.,TRBJ1-5,14,TRBV15,TRBD1,CATREGQGGEPQHF,TGTGCCACCAGAGAGGGACAGGGCGGCGAGCCCCAGCATTTT
.,TRBJ2-5,14,TRBV7-6,.,CASSRGGGWETQYF,TGTGCCAGCAGCCGAGGGGGGGGCTGGGAGACCCAGTACTTC
few,TRBJ2-1,15,TRBV19,.,CASSPLGSRPNEQFF,TGTGCCAGTAGTCCCCTCGGTTCGAGACCGAATGAGCAGTTCTTC
.,TRBJ1-1,13,TRBV5-1,.,CASSLLQGGEAFF,TGCGCCAGCAGCTTACTACAGGGTGGTGAAGCTTTCTTT
few,TRBJ1-2,11,TRBV30,.,CASGANYGYTF,TGTGCCTCGGGCGCTAACTATGGCTACACCTTC